This record concerns one T cell receptor (beta chain) sequence. The data stem from a study of shared clonotypes between healthy human individuals. The table came from immunoSEQ multiplex PCR; TCRdb's copy has only in-frame clones and leaves some out. The sample lists around 1.5 million clones; around 98% were seen once. The CDR3 is 15 residues long. Trimming cost V 5 bases and J 4 bases; bases outside gene matches: 5. CDR1 is SEHNR, CDR2 FQNEAQ, per germline (reference sequence). The clonotype originates from a man aged 30 to 45 in good health. The chain combines TRBV7-9 with TRBJ2-1; TRBD2 matches at 10 bases. Source material: naive CD4+ T cells sorted from blood. Subset: CD45RA+ positively selected. This CDR3 reads CASSPRAGGYNEQFF. Here the CDR3 DNA reads TGTGCCAGCAGCCCCCGAGCGGGAGGGTACAATGAGCAGTTCTTC. Combining the CDR3 with reference TRBV7-9 and TRBJ2-1 gives the whole variable domain DTGVSQNPRHKITKRGQNVTFRCDPISEHNRLYWYRQTLGQGPEFLTYFQNEAQLEKSRLLSDRFSAERPKGSFSTLEIQRTEQGDSAMYLCASSPRAGGYNEQFFGPGTRLTVL.